Listed below are T cell receptor beta chains from one sample, sequenced in a study of blood T cell repertoires in COVID-19. Clones were read by immunoSEQ multiplex PCR, and TCRdb kept only the in-frame ones, dropping some. The repertoire holds a few hundred thousand clones, roughly 88% seen once, with roughly 6.9% in the top ten. Sample: peripheral blood. The origin of the receptors is a woman aged 25-40 years who had recovered from COVID-19. The CDR3 runs from the conserved cysteine through the conserved F or W. The D gene is left open where the match is weak. Where a row states a size, it is once, few, many or the class of an expanded clone; other rows omit it.

cdr3_aa: CATMRGSNQPQHF
cdr3_nt: TGTGCCACCATGCGGGGGAGCAATCAGCCCCAGCATTTT
v_call: TRBV15
j_call: TRBJ1-5
d_call: .
clone_size: .

cdr3_aa: CATSDSGGPSTDTQYF
cdr3_nt: TGTGCCACCAGTGATTCAGGGGGCCCTAGCACAGATACGCAGTATTTT
v_call: TRBV24-1
j_call: TRBJ2-3
d_call: TRBD1
clone_size: .

cdr3_aa: CASSFQSNYGYTF
cdr3_nt: TGTGCCAGCAGTTTCCAGTCTAACTATGGCTACACCTTC
v_call: TRBV11-2
j_call: TRBJ1-2
d_call: .
clone_size: .

cdr3_aa: CASSAQGLSYNEQFF
cdr3_nt: TGTGCCAGCAGCGCCCAGGGCCTCTCCTACAATGAGCAGTTCTTC
v_call: TRBV9
j_call: TRBJ2-1
d_call: .
clone_size: .

cdr3_aa: CASSRDSKETQYF
cdr3_nt: TGTGCCAGCAGCCGAGACAGCAAAGAGACCCAGTACTTC
v_call: TRBV5-6
j_call: TRBJ2-5
d_call: .
clone_size: once

cdr3_aa: CASGERLVYNEQFF
cdr3_nt: TGTGCCAGCGGGGAACGACTAGTGTACAATGAGCAGTTCTTC
v_call: TRBV6-5
j_call: TRBJ2-1
d_call: .
clone_size: .

cdr3_aa: CATSRVTGGNSPLHF
cdr3_nt: TGTGCCACCAGCAGAGTAACCGGGGGTAATTCACCCCTCCACTTT
v_call: TRBV15
j_call: TRBJ1-6
d_call: .
clone_size: .

cdr3_aa: CASRPRQGPSPLHF
cdr3_nt: TGTGCCAGCAGACCCCGACAGGGGCCTTCACCCCTCCACTTT
v_call: TRBV2
j_call: TRBJ1-6
d_call: TRBD1
clone_size: .

cdr3_aa: CASSWYQGGQETQYF
cdr3_nt: TGCGCCAGCAGCTGGTACCAGGGAGGACAAGAGACCCAGTACTTC
v_call: TRBV5-1
j_call: TRBJ2-5
d_call: .
clone_size: few

cdr3_aa: CASSQEQTPNEKLFF
cdr3_nt: TGTGCCAGCAGCCAAGAGCAGACACCCAATGAAAAACTGTTTTTT
v_call: TRBV4-2
j_call: TRBJ1-4
d_call: .
clone_size: .

cdr3_aa: CASSFPTASEAFF
cdr3_nt: TGTGCCAGCAGTTTCCCCACAGCATCTGAAGCTTTCTTT
v_call: TRBV28
j_call: TRBJ1-1
d_call: .
clone_size: .

cdr3_aa: CASSSGLAGPDEQFF
cdr3_nt: TGTGCCAGCAGCTCGGGACTAGCGGGCCCGGATGAGCAGTTCTTC
v_call: TRBV7-3
j_call: TRBJ2-1
d_call: TRBD2
clone_size: once

cdr3_aa: CASYLPGQGVGGYTF
cdr3_nt: TGTGCCTCGTACTTACCGGGACAGGGGGTTGGTGGCTACACCTTC
v_call: TRBV7-2
j_call: TRBJ1-2
d_call: TRBD1
clone_size: .

cdr3_aa: CASSYGTGGIQPQHF
cdr3_nt: TGTGCCAGCAGTTATGGGACAGGGGGCATACAGCCCCAGCATTTT
v_call: TRBV6-6
j_call: TRBJ1-5
d_call: TRBD1
clone_size: .

cdr3_aa: CASTLRAGQVNYEQYF
cdr3_nt: TGTGCCAGTACCCTCCGGGCAGGACAGGTAAACTACGAGCAGTACTTC
v_call: TRBV19
j_call: TRBJ2-7
d_call: TRBD1
clone_size: .

cdr3_aa: CASSETYVKETQYF
cdr3_nt: TGTGCCAGCAGTGAAACCTATGTAAAAGAGACCCAGTACTTC
v_call: TRBV6-1
j_call: TRBJ2-5
d_call: .
clone_size: .

cdr3_aa: CASTSGEETQYF
cdr3_nt: TGTGCCAGCACCAGCGGGGAAGAGACCCAGTACTTC
v_call: TRBV28
j_call: TRBJ2-5
d_call: TRBD2
clone_size: .

cdr3_aa: CASSEAMPGFSSPLHF
cdr3_nt: TGTGCCAGCAGCGAAGCGATGCCGGGGTTCTCTTCACCCCTCCACTTT
v_call: TRBV3-1/TRBV3-2
j_call: TRBJ1-6
d_call: .
clone_size: .

cdr3_aa: CASSSGGFGYGYTF
cdr3_nt: TGCGCCAGCAGCTCAGGGGGTTTTGGCTATGGCTACACCTTC
v_call: TRBV5-1
j_call: TRBJ1-2
d_call: TRBD1
clone_size: .

cdr3_aa: CASSSSWGMDQPQHF
cdr3_nt: TGTGCCAGCAGCTCTAGCTGGGGTATGGATCAGCCCCAGCATTTT
v_call: TRBV7-9
j_call: TRBJ1-5
d_call: .
clone_size: few

cdr3_aa: CASTLLGGGVQETQYF
cdr3_nt: TGTGCCAGCACCCTCCTGGGCGGGGGGGTTCAAGAGACCCAGTACTTC
v_call: TRBV7-6
j_call: TRBJ2-5
d_call: TRBD2
clone_size: .

cdr3_aa: CATSDGDRRIGELFF
cdr3_nt: TGTGCCACCAGTGATGGGGACAGAAGAATCGGGGAGCTGTTTTTT
v_call: TRBV24-1
j_call: TRBJ2-2
d_call: TRBD1
clone_size: .

cdr3_aa: CASSLRTENEQFF
cdr3_nt: TGCGCCAGCAGCTTGCGTACAGAGAATGAGCAGTTCTTC
v_call: TRBV5-1
j_call: TRBJ2-1
d_call: .
clone_size: .

cdr3_aa: CATSRGGSGANVLTF
cdr3_nt: TGTGCCACCAGTCGCGGGGGCTCTGGGGCCAACGTCCTGACTTTC
v_call: TRBV24-1
j_call: TRBJ2-6
d_call: TRBD2
clone_size: once

cdr3_aa: CASSLLHGDNYGYTF
cdr3_nt: TGTGCCAGCAGTTTACTCCACGGAGATAACTATGGCTACACCTTC
v_call: TRBV28
j_call: TRBJ1-2
d_call: .
clone_size: once

cdr3_aa: CASSRGPSTNEKLFF
cdr3_nt: TGTGCCAGCAGCCGGGGCCCCTCAACTAATGAAAAACTGTTTTTT
v_call: TRBV3-1/TRBV3-2
j_call: TRBJ1-4
d_call: .
clone_size: .

cdr3_aa: CASSSPSGASTGELFF
cdr3_nt: TGTGCCAGCAGCTCCCCTAGCGGGGCGAGCACCGGGGAGCTGTTTTTT
v_call: TRBV11-2
j_call: TRBJ2-2
d_call: TRBD2
clone_size: .

cdr3_aa: CASSQDGSGGANEQFF
cdr3_nt: TGTGCCAGCAGCCAAGATGGAAGCGGGGGGGCGAATGAGCAGTTCTTC
v_call: TRBV4-2
j_call: TRBJ2-1
d_call: TRBD2
clone_size: .

cdr3_aa: CASTLMDSQETQYF
cdr3_nt: TGTGCCAGCACCCTAATGGACAGCCAAGAGACCCAGTACTTC
v_call: TRBV5-4
j_call: TRBJ2-5
d_call: .
clone_size: .

cdr3_aa: CASSLDGDPPQHF
cdr3_nt: TGTGCCAGCAGCCTGGACGGGGATCCGCCCCAGCATTTT
v_call: TRBV6-4
j_call: TRBJ1-5
d_call: .
clone_size: .

cdr3_aa: CASRGRAPGGNTGELFF
cdr3_nt: TGTGCCAGCAGGGGGAGGGCCCCCGGGGGGAACACCGGGGAGCTGTTTTTT
v_call: TRBV21-1
j_call: TRBJ2-2
d_call: .
clone_size: .

cdr3_aa: CASSSAGGGEADTQYF
cdr3_nt: TGTGCCAGCAGCTCGGCCGGCGGGGGGGAGGCAGATACGCAGTATTTT
v_call: TRBV5-4
j_call: TRBJ2-3
d_call: TRBD2
clone_size: .

cdr3_aa: CATSDADRGYEQYF
cdr3_nt: TGTGCCACCAGTGATGCGGACAGGGGGTACGAGCAGTACTTC
v_call: TRBV24-1
j_call: TRBJ2-7
d_call: TRBD1
clone_size: .

cdr3_aa: CASSSQGLGTEAFF
cdr3_nt: TGTGCCAGCAGTTCACAGGGTTTGGGCACTGAAGCTTTCTTT
v_call: TRBV5-4
j_call: TRBJ1-1
d_call: .
clone_size: .

cdr3_aa: CASSIGRQGGEQYF
cdr3_nt: TGTGCCAGTAGTATTGGTCGACAGGGCGGTGAGCAGTACTTC
v_call: TRBV19
j_call: TRBJ2-7
d_call: TRBD1
clone_size: .

cdr3_aa: CASSLGQSSNQPQHF
cdr3_nt: TGCGCCAGCAGCTTGGGTCAGTCTAGCAATCAGCCCCAGCATTTT
v_call: TRBV5-1
j_call: TRBJ1-5
d_call: .
clone_size: few

cdr3_aa: CASSPNPTGGSEQFF
cdr3_nt: TGTGCCAGCAGCCCCAATCCGACAGGGGGCAGTGAGCAGTTCTTC
v_call: TRBV5-5
j_call: TRBJ2-1
d_call: TRBD1
clone_size: .

cdr3_aa: CASSGQGLQFF
cdr3_nt: TGTGCCAGCAGTGGGCAGGGTCTGCAGTTCTTC
v_call: TRBV2
j_call: TRBJ2-1
d_call: .
clone_size: once

cdr3_aa: CASSPYTGELFF
cdr3_nt: TGTGCCAGCAGTCCCTACACCGGGGAGCTGTTTTTT
v_call: TRBV28
j_call: TRBJ2-2
d_call: .
clone_size: .

cdr3_aa: CASSQEPGQGRSGNTIYF
cdr3_nt: TGTGCCAGCAGCCAGGAACCGGGACAGGGGCGCTCTGGAAACACCATATATTTT
v_call: TRBV4-2
j_call: TRBJ1-3
d_call: TRBD1
clone_size: .

cdr3_aa: CASSLAGGNEQFF
cdr3_nt: TGTGCCAGCAGCCTAGCGGGGGGGAATGAGCAGTTCTTC
v_call: TRBV5-4
j_call: TRBJ2-1
d_call: TRBD2
clone_size: .

cdr3_aa: CASSLLNSANIQYF
cdr3_nt: TGTGCCAGCAGTTTATTGAATTCAGCGAACATTCAGTACTTC
v_call: TRBV27
j_call: TRBJ2-4
d_call: .
clone_size: .

cdr3_aa: CAWSVRAGYRNEQFF
cdr3_nt: TGTGCCTGGAGTGTACGGGCGGGGTATCGCAATGAGCAGTTCTTC
v_call: TRBV30
j_call: TRBJ2-1
d_call: .
clone_size: .

cdr3_aa: CASSVFRGSSYNEQFF
cdr3_nt: TGTGCCAGCAGTGTCTTCAGGGGGAGCTCCTACAATGAGCAGTTCTTC
v_call: TRBV27
j_call: TRBJ2-1
d_call: TRBD1
clone_size: .

cdr3_aa: CASSALSEHSPLHF
cdr3_nt: TGTGCCAGCAGCGCCTTATCTGAGCATTCACCCCTCCACTTT
v_call: TRBV7-9
j_call: TRBJ1-6
d_call: .
clone_size: .

cdr3_aa: CASRAERIEGYYEQYF
cdr3_nt: TGTGCCAGCAGGGCCGAACGAATAGAGGGCTACTACGAGCAGTACTTC
v_call: TRBV7-9
j_call: TRBJ2-7
d_call: .
clone_size: few